This T cell receptor beta chain was profiled in a study of blood T cell repertoires in COVID-19. On the study more broadly: Material from acute and convalescent COVID-19 was sourced from the United States, Italy and Spain. In each case, the material was cDNA or gDNA derived from T cells, B-cell-depleted T cells, or PBMCs.

Libraries were prepared by immunoSEQ multiplex PCR; TCRdb keeps only in-frame clonotypes and omits some of them. This sample yields about 77,000 clones, of which approximately 89% are seen a single time; around 7.2% belongs to the top ten. V lost 6 bases, J lost 8 bases, and 16 bases lay in between. The CDR3 length is 13 residues. The germline CDR1 and CDR2 sequences are MNHEY and SVGAGI. The receptor was isolated from a woman of 80 years or more with acute or convalescent COVID-19. This chain uses TRBV6-5 with TRBJ1-2; maybe TRBD1 (6 bases). The specimen sequenced was peripheral blood. CDR3 region: CASSARGAIGYTF. The CDR3 DNA is TGTGCCAGCAGCGCACGGGGGGCTATCGGCTACACCTTC.